This T cell receptor beta chain derives from a study of blood T cells in healthy people across ages. Study-level background: In model experiments, template switching was able to capture about one barcoded beta molecule for every two T cells that were present. Study-wide points: More naive CD4+ cells and higher diversity were found in long-lived than in aged donors. From one million sequenced T cells, diversity estimates were lower bounds.

This clonotype was detected only a few times. The antigen is unknown. For the second PCR, which ran for about 7 to 11 cycles, a sample-barcoded 5' primer and a J-beta primer mix were used. Using its own MiXCR run on the 5' RACE reads, TCRdb lists one record per CDR3 protein. The table includes about 1.8 million distinct CDR3 sequences, approximately 50% detected once. Germline assignment: CDR1 MNHEY and CDR2 SVGAGI. V was shortened by 6 bases and J by 6 bases, with 19 bases between the two germline ends. This CDR3 has 15 residues. Caucasian individuals from Russia who were healthy and aged about 6 to 95 acted as donors.

V gene TRBV6-5 combines with J gene TRBJ2-3; D not certain. The sequenced material came from blood. The receptor was isolated from a middle-aged woman in good health. The CDR3 nucleotides read TGTGCCAGCAGCTCTCCCACTTTCCTCACTGATACGCAGTATTTT. Its protein product is CASSSPTFLTDTQYF.